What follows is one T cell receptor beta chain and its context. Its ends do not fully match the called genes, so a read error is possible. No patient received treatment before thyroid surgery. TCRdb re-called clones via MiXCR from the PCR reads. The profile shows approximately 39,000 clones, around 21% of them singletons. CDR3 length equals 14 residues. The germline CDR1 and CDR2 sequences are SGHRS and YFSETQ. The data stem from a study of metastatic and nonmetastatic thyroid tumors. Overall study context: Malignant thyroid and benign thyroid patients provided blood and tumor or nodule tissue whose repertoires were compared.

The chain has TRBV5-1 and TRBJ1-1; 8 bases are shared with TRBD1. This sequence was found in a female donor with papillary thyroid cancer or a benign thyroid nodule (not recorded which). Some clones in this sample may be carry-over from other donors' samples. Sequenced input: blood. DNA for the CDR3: TGTGCCATCAGCCCAGGGGGCGCGGGCACTGAAGCTTTCTTT. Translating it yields CAISPGGAGTEAFF.